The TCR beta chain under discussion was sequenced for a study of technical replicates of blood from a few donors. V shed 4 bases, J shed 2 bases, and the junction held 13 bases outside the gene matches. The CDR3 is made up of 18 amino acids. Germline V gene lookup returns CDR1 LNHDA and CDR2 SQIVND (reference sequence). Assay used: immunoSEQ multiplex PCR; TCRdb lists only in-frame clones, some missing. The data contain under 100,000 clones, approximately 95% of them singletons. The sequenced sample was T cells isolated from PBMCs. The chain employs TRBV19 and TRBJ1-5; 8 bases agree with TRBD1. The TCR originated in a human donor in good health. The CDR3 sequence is CASSTMTGEGGGNQPQHF. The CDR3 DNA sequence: TGTGCCAGTAGTACCATGACAGGGGAGGGGGGTGGCAATCAGCCCCAGCATTTT.